Shown below are 22 T cell receptor beta chains from a single sample sequenced in a study of identical twins. TCRdb reprocessed the 5' RACE reads with MiXCR, giving one entry per CDR3 protein. The repertoire holds about 810,000 distinct CDR3 sequences, with over 9% as singletons. This sample also appeared in a second study, on yellow fever vaccine responses in identical twins.

Sequenced material: PBMCs. These receptors all come from a woman aged 18-35 years in good health.

The chain joins TRBV29-1 to TRBJ2-3; D may be TRBD1 (5 bases). Germline CDR1 reads SQVTM; CDR2 reads ANQGSEA. This CDR3 has 16 amino acids. The V and J ends lost 3 bases and 0 bases respectively, with 16 bases between them. This CDR3 is CSVDIRGRTSTDTQYF. As DNA, the CDR3 is TGCAGCGTTGACATAAGGGGCAGAACTAGCACAGATACGCAGTATTTT.

This clonotype has only a few counts. The chain couples TRBV19 to TRBJ1-6; 8 bases match TRBD1. Germline CDR1 reads LNHDA; CDR2 reads SQIVND (reference sequence). The ends lost 6 bases at V and 9 bases at J; junction bases unmatched: 7. This CDR3 region has 14 residues. The CDR3 bases are TGTGCCAGTAGGACAGGGGATCACTTTTCACCCCTCCACTTT. Amino acids: CASRTGDHFSPLHF. Combining the CDR3 with reference TRBV19 and TRBJ1-6 gives the whole variable domain DGGITQSPKYLFRKEGQNVTLSCEQNLNHDAMYWYRQDPGQGLRLIYYSQIVNDFQKGDIAEGYSVSREKKESFPLTVTSAQKNPTAFYLCASRTGDHFSPLHFGNGTRLTVT.

V and J are TRBV29-1 and TRBJ2-3; no reliable D call. This CDR3 has 13 amino acids. Germline values: CDR1 SQVTM, CDR2 ANQGSEA. The V end was cut by 3 bases, the J end by 6 bases, with 13 bases between. The CDR3 loop reads CSVEAYFSDTQYF. As DNA, the CDR3 is TGCAGCGTTGAGGCCTATTTCTCTGATACGCAGTATTTT.

CDR3 sequence (DNA): TGTGCCACCAGCAGAGTGGGCTCCGGGACCCCCTATGGCTACACCTTC. Protein: CATSRVGSGTPYGYTF. V gene TRBV15 combines with J gene TRBJ1-2, with D perhaps matching TRBD1 (5 bases). Trimming cost V 1 base and J 4 bases, with 16 bases left between them. The germline V gene encodes CDR1 LNHNV and CDR2 YYDKDF (reference sequence). CDR3 length: 16 residues.

There are many counts of this clonotype. The chain has TRBV15 and TRBJ2-1; 9 bases agree with TRBD2. Germline CDR1 and CDR2: LNHNV and YYDKDF (reference sequence). The CDR3 has 16 amino acids. Trimming took 4 bases from V and 2 from J; bases not matched to a gene: 6. CDR3 DNA: TGTGCCACCAGCAAAAGTGGACTAGCGACCTACAATGAGCAGTTCTTC. Translated, it gives CATSKSGLATYNEQFF.

The rearrangement uses TRBV12-3 or TRBV12-4 and TRBJ2-1; D remains ambiguous. The V end lost 1 base, the J end lost 5 bases, and 9 bases lay between the germline ends. The CDR3 sequence is 14 residues long. The CDR3 protein is CASSLDSLNNEQFF. The CDR3 DNA sequence: TGTGCCAGCAGTTTAGACAGTCTAAACAATGAGCAGTTCTTC.

This clonotype was recorded a few times. Here the CDR3 DNA reads TGCGCCAGCAGCCAATCTCGGGGGACTAGCGGGGGAAATCGCGGTGAGCAGTTCTTC. It specifies CASSQSRGTSGGNRGEQFF. The chain employs TRBV4-1 and TRBJ2-1; 14 nucleotides line up with TRBD2. J lost 9 bases, V lost 2 bases, and 15 bases had no gene match. Germline V gene sequence: CDR1 MGHRA, CDR2 YSYEKL. CDR3 size: 19 residues.

The table lists this clonotype with a few counts. The V call is TRBV5-1, the J call TRBJ2-1, with D perhaps TRBD2 (6 bases). The ends were cut back, 2 bases at V and 5 bases at J, with 11 bases in the middle. The CDR3 totals 14 residues. CDR1 is SGHRS, CDR2 YFSETQ, per germline. The CDR3 spells CASSFAGQDNEQFF. The CDR3 bases are TGCGCCAGCAGCTTCGCGGGGCAGGACAATGAGCAGTTCTTC.

The chain carries TRBV12-3 or TRBV12-4 and TRBJ1-2; a weak D match, TRBD1 (6 bases). This CDR3 spans 15 amino acids. Trimming left V 2 bases short and J 8 bases short, with 18 bases between. The CDR3 is CASSLPGAMGEGYTF. The DNA of the CDR3 is TGTGCCAGCAGTTTACCAGGGGCTATGGGCGAGGGCTACACCTTC.

The table lists this clonotype with a few counts. V usage is TRBV12-3 or TRBV12-4 and J usage is TRBJ1-2, with TRBD1 as a possible D gene (6 bases). V lost 3 bases and J lost 13, with 15 bases in between. The CDR3 totals 12 residues. The CDR3: CASSFLQGPITF. In DNA form, the CDR3 reads TGTGCCAGCAGTTTTTTACAGGGCCCCATCACCTTC.

A few counts support this clonotype. This rearrangement joins TRBV20-1 to TRBJ1-2; D gene uncertain. Trimming removed 2 bases at V and 8 bases at J, with 12 bases between. Germline CDR1 is DFQATT and CDR2 is SNEGSKA (reference sequence). This CDR3 region has 12 residues. The CDR3 region is CSARLGPGGYTF. Written as DNA, the CDR3 is TGCAGTGCTAGATTAGGCCCGGGGGGCTACACCTTC.

This clonotype was observed a handful of times. The CDR3 loop is CASSEARATKHEQFF. The CDR3 nucleotides are TGTGCCAGCAGTGAAGCGCGGGCTACAAAGCATGAGCAGTTCTTC. The gene calls are TRBV6-1 and TRBJ2-1; the D gene is possibly TRBD2 (5 bases). The CDR3 is 15 amino acids. Per germline, CDR1 MNHNS and CDR2 SASEGT. V was trimmed by 0 bases and J by 8 bases, leaving 14 bases between them.

This clonotype was seen a handful of times. The J gene is TRBJ2-1, the V gene TRBV24-1; 7 nucleotides agree with TRBD2. Trimming at V came to 4 bases and at J to 8 bases, leaving 13 bases not matched to a gene. CDR3 length: 16 amino acids. From germline, CDR1 is KGHDR and CDR2 SFDVKD. The CDR3 sequence: CATSDDRTSAVDEQFF. The CDR3, as DNA: TGTGCCACCAGTGACGACCGAACTAGCGCCGTCGATGAGCAGTTCTTC.

With regard to this clonotype: A single base separates this from a much larger clone, so it may be a read error. The chain recombines TRBV12-3 or TRBV12-4 with TRBJ2-7, with TRBD1 identical over 8 bases. The CDR3 totals 15 residues. V shed 1 base and J 3 bases; nucleotides not matched to a gene: 5. CDR3 nucleotide sequence: TGTGCCAGCAGTTTAGTCAGGGGGCAATTCTACGAGCAGTACTTC. Its translation: CASSLVRGQFYEQYF.

This chain links TRBV2 with TRBJ1-2, with 7 bases fitting TRBD1. CDR3 length: 12 residues. The V gene's germline CDR1 is SNHLY and CDR2 FYNNEI. V was pared by 3 bases and J by 10 bases, with 5 bases of the junction left unmatched. The CDR3 DNA follows: TGTGCCAGCAGTGAGGATGGGACAGACTACACCTTC. Protein: CASSEDGTDYTF. Variable domain in full (rest from reference TRBV2 and TRBJ1-2): EPEVTQTPSHQVTQMGQEVILRCVPISNHLYFYWYRQILGQKVEFLVSFYNNEISEKSEIFDDQFSVERPDGSNFTLKIRSTKLEDSAMYFCASSEDGTDYTFGSGTRLTVV.

The gene calls are TRBV15 and TRBJ2-2; TRBD2 is a possible D gene (6 bases). This CDR3 region has 15 residues. V was pared by 2 bases and J by 6 bases, with 13 bases between. Germline CDR1 and CDR2: LNHNV and YYDKDF (reference sequence). CDR3: CATSRSGGSAGELFF. In DNA form, the CDR3 reads TGTGCCACCAGCAGATCTGGGGGGTCCGCCGGGGAGCTGTTTTTT.

The table lists this clonotype with a few counts. The V and J genes are TRBV20-1 and TRBJ2-1; 7 nucleotides align to TRBD2. Germline lookup yields CDR1 DFQATT and CDR2 SNEGSKA (reference sequence). After removal of 2 bases from V and 2 bases from J, the junction contained 3 bases not matched to a gene. This CDR3 has 14 residues. The CDR3 DNA reads as TGCAGTGCTAGATCGAGCGGGACCTACAATGAGCAGTTCTTC. This sequence encodes CSARSSGTYNEQFF.

This clonotype was recorded many times. The V gene is TRBV7-3, the J gene TRBJ2-3, with 12 bases identical to TRBD2. The CDR3 covers 16 residues. Germline loops: CDR1 SGHTA, CDR2 FQGTGA. Trimming cost V 3 bases and J 4 bases; bases outside gene matches: 5. The CDR3: CASSLWTSGIADTQYF. The CDR3 bases are TGTGCCAGCAGCTTGTGGACTAGCGGGATCGCAGATACGCAGTATTTT.

This clonotype was recorded many times. The rearrangement links TRBV5-1 to TRBJ2-5; 7 bases are shared with TRBD2. Germline lookup yields CDR1 SGHRS and CDR2 YFSETQ. The CDR3 contains 15 residues. After removal of 4 bases from V and 2 bases from J, the junction contained 8 bases not matched to a gene. The CDR3 protein is CASSPIMGGQETQYF. The DNA of the CDR3 is TGCGCCAGCAGCCCCATCATGGGGGGGCAAGAGACCCAGTACTTC.

The chain employs TRBV24-1 and TRBJ2-1; D possibly corresponds to TRBD2 (5 bases). Between the trimmed V and J ends, which lost 5 bases and 1 base, there was a span of 26 bases. There are 20 residues in the CDR3. The germline CDR1 and CDR2 sequences are KGHDR and SFDVKD. The CDR3 DNA sequence: TGTGCCACCAGTGGCCTTGTGGGCCAATTAGGGTGGGAGTCCTACAATGAGCAGTTCTTC. This gives the protein CATSGLVGQLGWESYNEQFF.

This clonotype showed up just a few times. The chain's CDR3 is CSMGQITTNTEAFF. The DNA for the CDR3 is TGCAGCATGGGACAGATAACGACGAACACTGAAGCTTTCTTT. The J gene is TRBJ1-1, the V gene TRBV29-1; 7 bases align to TRBD1. This CDR3 has 14 residues. V lost 8 bases and J lost 1; bases outside the gene matches: 10. Germline-derived CDR1 and CDR2 are SQVTM and ANQGSEA.

A few counts support this clonotype. The V and J genes are TRBV7-9 and TRBJ2-3; a weak D match, TRBD1 (7 bases). Germline CDR1 SEHNR, CDR2 FQNEAQ (reference sequence). V was trimmed by 6 bases and J by 0 bases, leaving 13 bases between them. This CDR3 is 15 amino acids long. This CDR3 is CASSGQGGSTDTQYF. CDR3 nucleotide sequence: TGTGCCAGCAGTGGTCAGGGGGGAAGCACAGATACGCAGTATTTT.